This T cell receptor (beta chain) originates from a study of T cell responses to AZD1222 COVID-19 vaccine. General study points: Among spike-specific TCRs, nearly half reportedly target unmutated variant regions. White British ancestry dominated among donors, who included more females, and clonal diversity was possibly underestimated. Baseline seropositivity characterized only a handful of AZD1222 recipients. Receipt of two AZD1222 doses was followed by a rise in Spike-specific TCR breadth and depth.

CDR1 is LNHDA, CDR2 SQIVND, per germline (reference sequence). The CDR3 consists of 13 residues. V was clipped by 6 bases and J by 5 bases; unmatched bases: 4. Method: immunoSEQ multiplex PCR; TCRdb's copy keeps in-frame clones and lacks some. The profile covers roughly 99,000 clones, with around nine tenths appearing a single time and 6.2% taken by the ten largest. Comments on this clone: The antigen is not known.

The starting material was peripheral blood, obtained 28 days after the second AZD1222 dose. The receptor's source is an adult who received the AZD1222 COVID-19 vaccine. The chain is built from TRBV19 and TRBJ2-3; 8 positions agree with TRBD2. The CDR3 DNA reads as TGTGCCAGTAGGCGGGAGGATAGAGATACGCAGTATTTT. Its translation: CASRREDRDTQYF.